The 22 T cell receptor beta chains below were found in one sample sequenced in a study of shared T cell receptors in the human thymus. The data were produced by immunoSEQ multiplex PCR, yet TCRdb's version contains in-frame clones alone and is incomplete. The table records approximately 730,000 clones, 80% to 90% of them present only once. These data were likewise used in another study, on human thymus T cells.

The sample consisted of thymocytes. These receptor sequences come from a girl under three years old with a congenital heart defect.

This clone was seen just once. The V and J genes are TRBV7-2 and TRBJ2-2; the match to TRBD2 covers 8 bases. J lost 5 bases, V lost 2 bases, and 7 bases had no gene match. The CDR3 covers 16 residues. CDR1 and CDR2 (germline): SGHTA, FQGNSA. CDR3 DNA: TGTGCCAGCAGCTTACGGGGGGGTAAGACTACCGGGGAGCTGTTTTTT. As protein: CASSLRGGKTTGELFF.

DNA for the CDR3: TGTGCCAGCAGTTTATCGGCCCAGGGGTCCGACAATTACGAGCAGTACTTC. Its translation is CASSLSAQGSDNYEQYF. This chain uses TRBV27 with TRBJ2-7, with D possibly matching TRBD1 (6 bases). Germline V lookup: CDR1 MNHEY, CDR2 SMNVEV (reference sequence). Trimming stripped 0 bases from V and 4 bases from J, with 19 bases between. The CDR3 loop spans 17 amino acids.

The chain links TRBV2 to TRBJ1-6; TRBD1 aligns across 7 bases. Germline V gene lookup returns CDR1 SNHLY and CDR2 FYNNEI. The J segment lost 7 bases and the V segment lost 4 bases, leaving 4 bases of the junction unmatched. This CDR3 contains 14 residues. The CDR3: CASSGDRANSPLHF. In DNA form, the CDR3 reads TGTGCCAGCAGTGGTGACAGGGCAAATTCACCCCTCCACTTT.

J is TRBJ1-1 and V is TRBV27; 7 bases align to TRBD1. V trimming: 5 bases; J trimming: 5 bases; junction bases outside the gene matches: 14. CDR1 and CDR2 from the germline V gene are MNHEY and SMNVEV (reference sequence). The CDR3 has 16 amino acids. CDR3 nucleotide sequence: TGTGCCAGCAGTAAGAGCTCGACAGGGAGGAGGACTGAAGCTTTCTTT. Amino acids: CASSKSSTGRRTEAFF.

This sequence joins TRBV19 and TRBJ1-2, with unresolved D. CDR3 length equals 14 residues. CDR1 and CDR2 from the germline V gene are LNHDA and SQIVND (reference sequence). Trimming pared 7 bases from V and 1 base from J, leaving 13 bases between. The CDR3 coding sequence is TGTGCCAGTAACGAGGGTAAAGGTAACTATGGCTACACCTTC. This codes for CASNEGKGNYGYTF.

This chain links TRBV7-9 with TRBJ2-7; D call uncertain. CDR3 length: 12 amino acids. CDR1 and CDR2 from the germline V gene are SEHNR and FQNEAQ (reference sequence). Trimming took 2 bases from V and 3 from J, leaving 5 bases between them. CDR3 sequence: CASSLPNYEQYF. The CDR3 coding sequence is TGTGCCAGCAGCTTACCCAACTACGAGCAGTACTTC.

The rearrangement joins TRBV5-4 to TRBJ2-5; possible D gene TRBD2, 6 bases. The CDR3 consists of 16 residues. In germline, CDR1 is SGHNT, CDR2 YYREEE (reference sequence). V shed 0 bases and J shed 0 bases, with 12 bases lying between them. In nucleotides, the CDR3 is TGTGCCAGCAGCTTGGCGGTTGGAGGGTACCAAGAGACCCAGTACTTC. Residues: CASSLAVGGYQETQYF.

This clone was counted between two and nine times. The V call is TRBV5-5, the J call TRBJ1-5; unclear D gene. Deletions cut 0 bases from V and 3 bases from J, with 13 bases between. The V gene's germline CDR1 is SGHKS and CDR2 YYEKEE (reference sequence). The CDR3 length is 16 residues. The CDR3 DNA is TGTGCCAGCAGCTTGGGGGTGGGCCCCATCAATCAGCCCCAGCATTTT. Translated: CASSLGVGPINQPQHF.

This clone was recorded a few times. It is likely a read error, because the conserved phenylalanine at the end of the CDR3 is missing. The DNA is omitted, as the CDR3 cannot be located on it reliably, and the CDR3 follows TCRdb's listing. The gene calls are TRBV2 and TRBJ1-1; TRBD1 is taken as the D call from the table, unchecked against the DNA. Inclusive of both ends, the CDR3 amounts to 8 amino acids. CDR1 SNHLY and CDR2 FYNNEI come from the germline V gene. CDR3 in amino acids: CASSDPCV.

The chain has TRBV23-1 and TRBJ2-7, with D perhaps matching TRBD2 (7 bases). TRBV23-1 is flagged as an ORF with uncertain function. Trimming cost V 4 bases and J 4 bases, with 20 bases left between them. The CDR3 contains 16 residues. This CDR3 reads CASSRLKTGRGYEQYF. The CDR3 DNA reads TGCGCCAGCAGTCGACTCAAAACAGGGAGGGGGTACGAGCAGTACTTC.

The chain carries TRBV14 and TRBJ2-7; 9 bases line up with TRBD1. V lost 4 bases and J lost 2; bases outside the gene matches: 9. The CDR3 is 16 residues long. The germline gives CDR1 SGHDN, CDR2 FVKESK. CDR3 in amino acids: CASSRPTGTGPYEQYF. The CDR3 DNA is TGTGCCAGCAGCCGTCCAACCGGGACAGGGCCCTACGAGCAGTACTTC.

As regards this clone: Germline and junction disagree at one end, which may indicate a read error. This sequence joins TRBV7-6 and TRBJ2-2; no reliable D call. Germline CDR1 and CDR2: SGHVS and FNYEAQ. The CDR3 runs to 16 residues. The CDR3 region is CASSPPRRRNPGELFF. CDR3 in DNA: TGTGCCAGCAGCCCCCCCCGTCGGCGGAACCCCGGGGAGCTGTTTTTT.

The chain couples TRBV27 to TRBJ1-1; D unresolved. Trimming left V 3 bases short and J 11 bases short, with 10 bases between. Germline lookup yields CDR1 MNHEY and CDR2 SMNVEV (reference sequence). The CDR3 is made up of 11 amino acids. The CDR3 loop is CASSFRSEAFF. Here the CDR3 DNA reads TGTGCCAGCAGTTTTCGGAGTGAGGCTTTCTTT.

CDR3 amino acids: CASKGYEQYF. In nucleotides, the CDR3 is TGTGCCAGCAAGGGGTACGAGCAGTACTTC. The V and J genes are TRBV6-5 and TRBJ2-7; possible D gene TRBD1, 5 bases. The CDR3 is 10 amino acids. V lost 7 bases and J lost 4, with 5 bases in between. Germline CDR1 reads MNHEY; CDR2 reads SVGAGI.

This clone was seen a single time. V and J are TRBV27 and TRBJ1-1; D is unresolved. The germline CDR1 and CDR2 sequences are MNHEY and SMNVEV (reference sequence). The CDR3 is 12 amino acids. Trimming stripped 6 bases from V and 0 bases from J, with 5 bases between. The CDR3 here is CASRRLNTEAFF. DNA of the CDR3: TGTGCCAGCAGACGGTTGAACACTGAAGCTTTCTTT.

The chain links TRBV9 to TRBJ2-1, with D tentatively TRBD1 (6 bases). This CDR3 region has 15 residues. The germline gives CDR1 SGDLS, CDR2 YYNGEE. V was pared by 1 base and J by 3 bases, with 11 bases between. CDR3 region: CASSVLGDNYNEQFF. CDR3 nucleotides: TGTGCCAGCAGCGTACTAGGGGACAACTACAATGAGCAGTTCTTC. The variable domain in full, completed from reference TRBV9 and TRBJ2-1, reads DSGVTQTPKHLITATGQRVTLRCSPRSGDLSVYWYQQSLDQGLQFLIQYYNGEERAKGNILERFSAQQFPDLHSELNLSSLELGDSALYFCASSVLGDNYNEQFFGPGTRLTVL.

CDR3: CASSRNTTEQNTEAFF. CDR3 in DNA: TGTGCCAGCAGCCGAAACACGACAGAACAAAACACTGAAGCTTTCTTT. This chain joins TRBV7-6 and TRBJ1-1, with D tentatively TRBD1 (5 bases). The CDR3 is 16 amino acids. Trimming took off 5 bases at V and 2 bases at J, with 18 bases between the two ends. The germline CDR1 and CDR2 sequences are SGHVS and FNYEAQ.

The chain combines TRBV7-9 with TRBJ1-4; tentatively, D is TRBD1 (6 bases). V lost 6 bases, J lost 0 bases, and 8 bases lay in between. CDR1 is SEHNR, CDR2 FQNEAQ, per germline (reference sequence). CDR3 length: 14 amino acids. CDR3 nucleotide sequence: TGTGCCAGCAGACACAGGGCAACTAATGAAAAACTGTTTTTT. The encoded protein is CASRHRATNEKLFF.

The chain joins TRBV7-3 to TRBJ2-3; 7 bases agree with TRBD2. V dropped 3 bases and J dropped 6; count of bases not matched to a gene: 12. Germline values: CDR1 SGHTA, CDR2 FQGTGA. The CDR3 totals 16 residues. CDR3 protein: CASSLAPGGPWDTQYF. In DNA, the CDR3 is TGTGCCAGCAGCTTGGCCCCGGGAGGACCGTGGGATACGCAGTATTTT. Variable domain in full (rest from reference TRBV7-3 and TRBJ2-3): GAGVSQTPSNKVTEKGKYVELRCDPISGHTALYWYRQSLGQGPEFLIYFQGTGAADDSGLPNDRFFAVRPEGSVSTLKIQRTERGDSAVYLCASSLAPGGPWDTQYFGPGTRLTVL.

The chain employs TRBV7-9 and TRBJ1-2; maybe TRBD1 (5 bases). The CDR3 spans 15 residues. Germline V lookup: CDR1 SEHNR, CDR2 FQNEAQ (reference sequence). Trimming stripped 5 bases from V and 5 bases from J, with 18 bases between. The CDR3 sequence is CASSKDRALWYGYTF. Here the CDR3 DNA reads TGTGCCAGCAGCAAAGACAGAGCTTTGTGGTATGGCTACACCTTC.

The chain joins TRBV7-9 to TRBJ2-3; 8 nucleotides align to TRBD2. V shed 3 bases and J 0 bases; nucleotides not matched to a gene: 8. The CDR3 length is 17 residues. Germline V CDR1 and CDR2: SEHNR, FQNEAQ (reference sequence). CDR3 DNA: TGTGCCAGCAGCTTGGCCCCGGGGGGGAGGAGCACAGATACGCAGTATTTT. Its translation is CASSLAPGGRSTDTQYF.

V gene TRBV7-2 combines with J gene TRBJ1-1; 7 nucleotides agree with TRBD1. The V and J ends lost 7 bases and 0 bases, in that order; junction bases with no gene match: 11. The CDR3 is 16 residues long. The V gene's germline CDR1 is SGHTA and CDR2 FQGNSA. The CDR3 DNA is TGTGCCAGCACCAAAGTTACCGGGACAGTGAACACTGAAGCTTTCTTT. Translated, it gives CASTKVTGTVNTEAFF.